The 28 T cell receptor beta chains below all came from one sample that was sequenced in a study of blood T cell repertoires in COVID-19. Sequencing used immunoSEQ multiplex PCR; TCRdb keeps in-frame clones, though not all of them. This table has tens of thousands of clones, about three quarters appearing once. The source material was peripheral blood. These TCRs come from a man aged 25-45 years with COVID-19, enrolled during active disease.

The V call is TRBV6-2 or TRBV6-3, the J call TRBJ2-5, with TRBD1 matching 7 bases. Germline-derived CDR1 and CDR2 are MNHEY and SVGEGT. Trimming cost V 4 bases and J 5 bases; bases outside gene matches: 10. CDR3 length: 15 residues. CDR3 nucleotide sequence: TGTGCCAGCAGTTTTTTGACAGGGTCCGTGGAGACCCAGTACTTC. The encoded protein is CASSFLTGSVETQYF.

The chain employs TRBV21-1 and TRBJ2-7; the DNA was not used to check the table's D call, TRBD1. TRBV21-1 constitutes a pseudogene. The CDR3 totals 16 residues. The CDR3 DNA reads as TGTGCCAGCAGCACAATGGACGGAGACAGCTCCTACGAGCAGTACTTC. Translated: CASSTMDGDSSYEQYF.

V usage is TRBV30 and J usage is TRBJ2-2; TRBD1 matches at 8 bases. CDR1 GTSNPN and CDR2 SVGIG come from the germline V gene (reference sequence). This CDR3 has 16 amino acids. V gave up 5 bases and J gave up 1 base; unmatched junction bases: 9. The CDR3 nucleotides are TGTGCCTGGGCCGGGCCCGGGACAGGGAACACCGGGGAGCTGTTTTTT. Its protein product is CAWAGPGTGNTGELFF.

A single count supports this clone. The chain employs TRBV6-5 and TRBJ2-1, with 8 bases aligning to TRBD2. The CDR3 is made up of 16 amino acids. Per germline, CDR1 MNHEY and CDR2 SVGAGI. The junction had 5 bases not matched to a gene; V was cut back by 3 bases and J by 1 base. CDR3 coding DNA: TGTGCCAGCAGTTATGGGGGACTAGGATCCTACAATGAGCAGTTCTTC. The encoded protein is CASSYGGLGSYNEQFF.

The chain couples TRBV5-6 to TRBJ2-2, with D uncertain. CDR1 and CDR2 (germline): SGHDT, YYEEEE. This CDR3 comprises 12 residues. V gave up 5 bases and J gave up 1 base, with 3 bases separating them. In nucleotides, the CDR3 is TGTGCCAGCAGACTGAACACCGGGGAGCTGTTTTTT. It encodes CASRLNTGELFF. Based on the CDR3 plus reference TRBV5-6 and TRBJ2-2, the full variable domain is DAGVTQSPTHLIKTRGQQVTLRCSPKSGHDTVSWYQQALGQGPQFIFQYYEEEERQRGNFPDRFSGHQFPNYSSELNVNALLLGDSALYLCASRLNTGELFFGEGSRLTVL.

This clone was seen just once. V and J are TRBV30 and TRBJ2-7; 10 nucleotides match TRBD2. Germline V gives CDR1 GTSNPN, CDR2 SVGIG (reference sequence). Trimming took 0 bases from V and 6 from J; bases not matched to a gene: 2. The CDR3 runs to 13 residues. The CDR3 DNA reads as TGTGCCTGGAGTGTAGCGGGAGGGTCCGAGCAGTACTTC. Its protein is CAWSVAGGSEQYF.

This clone came up once. The chain recombines TRBV7-9 with TRBJ2-7; 7 nucleotides align to TRBD1. This CDR3 region has 15 residues. J lost 2 bases, V lost 4 bases, and 8 bases had no gene match. Germline V lookup: CDR1 SEHNR, CDR2 FQNEAQ (reference sequence). CDR3 sequence: CASSSRDSATYEQYF. The CDR3 coding sequence is TGTGCCAGCAGCTCCCGGGACAGCGCAACCTACGAGCAGTACTTC.

V and J are TRBV11-3 and TRBJ2-3, with a weak D call TRBD1 (6 bases). V was shortened by 5 bases and J by 3 bases, with 12 bases between the two germline ends. Germline CDR1 SGHNT, CDR2 YENEEA. CDR3 length: 14 residues. The CDR3 protein is CASSPLQGTDTQYF. CDR3 in DNA: TGTGCCAGCAGCCCGTTACAGGGTACAGATACGCAGTATTTT.

The J gene is TRBJ2-7, the V gene TRBV23-1, with unresolved D. TRBV23-1 is an open reading frame whose function is uncertain. There are 14 residues in the CDR3. Trimming removed 0 bases at V and 7 bases at J, with 13 bases between. The CDR3 DNA is TGCGCCAGCAGTCAATCGAGGTCTCGGTTGGAGCAGTACTTC. Amino acid sequence: CASSQSRSRLEQYF.

This clone was recorded a few times. This rearrangement joins TRBV5-8 to TRBJ2-7, with a tentative D call TRBD1 (6 bases). Trimming removed 0 bases at V and 1 base at J, with 14 bases between. This CDR3 is 16 amino acids long. Germline V gene data show CDR1 as SGHTS and CDR2 as YDEGEE. The CDR3 DNA reads TGTGCCAGCAGCTTGGAAGGGGACAACGATTCCTACGAGCAGTACTTC. It specifies CASSLEGDNDSYEQYF.

CDR3 sequence: CASRLAGDTDTQYF. The CDR3 region has the DNA TGTGCCAGCAGGCTAGCGGGGGACACAGATACGCAGTATTTT. The chain employs TRBV28 and TRBJ2-3; TRBD2 aligns across 10 bases. This CDR3 has 14 residues. Germline CDR1 reads MDHEN; CDR2 reads SYDVKM. V was pared by 6 bases and J by 2 bases, with 2 bases of the junction left unmatched.

The rearrangement uses TRBV4-1 and TRBJ2-7; D might be TRBD2 (5 bases). Trimming removed 1 base from V and 2 bases from J, with 15 bases in between. This CDR3 has 16 residues. Germline assignment: CDR1 MGHRA and CDR2 YSYEKL. CDR3 sequence (DNA): TGCGCCAGCAGCCAAGCAGTAGCAGCGGATACCTACGAGCAGTACTTC. This sequence encodes CASSQAVAADTYEQYF.

The chain combines TRBV5-1 with TRBJ2-3; D may be TRBD1 (6 bases). CDR3 length: 15 amino acids. Trimming pared 5 bases from V and 0 bases from J, leaving 13 bases between. CDR1 and CDR2 from the germline V gene are SGHRS and YFSETQ. CDR3 loop: CASSLRGASTDTQYF. In nucleotides, the CDR3 is TGCGCCAGCAGTCTCAGGGGCGCCAGCACAGATACGCAGTATTTT.

The chain recombines TRBV6-5 with TRBJ2-2; weak D call: TRBD1 (5 bases). The V gene lost 2 bases and the J gene lost 3 bases, with 10 bases spanning the gap. CDR1 and CDR2 from the germline V gene are MNHEY and SVGAGI. This CDR3 region has 15 residues. The CDR3 region has the DNA TGTGCCAGCAGTTACGGGGTAGGGGACACCGGGGAGCTGTTTTTT. This codes for CASSYGVGDTGELFF.

The rearrangement links TRBV11-2 to TRBJ2-6; D is ambiguous. The V and J ends lost 2 bases and 0 bases respectively, with 8 bases between them. The CDR3 is made up of 16 amino acids. In germline, CDR1 is SGHAT, CDR2 FQNNGV. The CDR3 loop reads CASSLMAASGANVLTF. The CDR3 region has the DNA TGTGCCAGCAGCTTAATGGCGGCCTCTGGGGCCAACGTCCTGACTTTC.

In this sample, this clone turned up a few times. The genes are TRBV30 and TRBJ1-4; 9 bases map to TRBD1. The germline V gene encodes CDR1 GTSNPN and CDR2 SVGIG (reference sequence). V shed 0 bases, J shed 6 bases, and the junction held 2 bases outside the gene matches. The CDR3 totals 14 residues. This CDR3 reads CAWSVQGADEKLFF. The CDR3 bases are TGTGCCTGGAGTGTACAGGGGGCCGATGAAAAACTGTTTTTT.

V and J are TRBV2 and TRBJ2-4, with 7 bases lining up with TRBD1. CDR1 is SNHLY, CDR2 FYNNEI, per germline. V shed 9 bases, J shed 0 bases, and the junction held 11 bases outside the gene matches. The CDR3 sequence is 16 residues long. The DNA of the CDR3 is TGTGCCAGTCAACAGGGGATGGAGCTAGCCAAAAACATTCAGTACTTC. Protein sequence: CASQQGMELAKNIQYF.

This chain connects TRBV6-1 to TRBJ1-5, with D perhaps matching TRBD1 (5 bases). The germline V gene has CDR1 MNHNS and CDR2 SASEGT. The CDR3 has 12 residues. V gave up 2 bases and J gave up 7 bases, with 6 bases separating them. In DNA, the CDR3 is TGTGCCAGCAGTGAAAGGGGACAGCCCCAGCATTTT. Amino acid sequence: CASSERGQPQHF.

This clone was seen ten or more times. This rearrangement joins TRBV12-3 or TRBV12-4 to TRBJ2-7, with TRBD1 as a possible D gene (6 bases). The CDR3 length is 13 residues. V was cut by 7 bases and J by 0 bases, with 10 bases left in between. The CDR3 sequence is CASKGDHSYEQYF. CDR3 in DNA: TGTGCCAGCAAGGGGGACCACTCCTACGAGCAGTACTTC.

This sequence joins TRBV2 and TRBJ2-3; D is undetermined. The germline V gene encodes CDR1 SNHLY and CDR2 FYNNEI. Trimming left V 7 bases short and J 6 bases short, with 11 bases between. The CDR3 is 12 residues long. The CDR3 DNA reads as TGTGCCAGCAAAAGACTGTCGGATACGCAGTATTTT. Its protein product is CASKRLSDTQYF.

The rearrangement uses TRBV15 and TRBJ1-1, with 12 bases that match TRBD1. CDR1 and CDR2 from the germline V gene are LNHNV and YYDKDF (reference sequence). This CDR3 spans 17 amino acids. The trim removed 5 bases at V and 4 bases at J, leaving 11 bases unmatched. The CDR3 DNA reads TGTGCCACCAGCGAGGAGGGACAGGGGGCTGGGGGCACTGAAGCTTTCTTT. Translated: CATSEEGQGAGGTEAFF.

This clone was detected only a few times. V is TRBV6-4 and J is TRBJ2-3, with 12 bases that match TRBD1. The trim removed 4 bases at V and 4 bases at J, leaving 12 bases unmatched. Germline assignment: CDR1 MRHNA and CDR2 SNTAGT. The CDR3 totals 18 residues. The DNA of the CDR3 is TGTGCCAGCAGTGGGGACACCTCCGGGACAGGGGGCGCAGATACGCAGTATTTT. It encodes CASSGDTSGTGGADTQYF.

This clone was seen repeatedly, ten times or more. This same CDR3 is encoded by further DNA sequences in the sample. The chain links TRBV7-2 to TRBJ1-2; TRBD1 matches at 8 bases. With 1 base clipped from V and 6 bases from J, the junction kept 4 bases outside the gene matches. The CDR3 runs 14 residues. The germline V gene encodes CDR1 SGHTA and CDR2 FQGNSA. Here the CDR3 reads CASSLGQTGDGYTF. CDR3 coding DNA: TGTGCCAGCAGCTTAGGACAGACAGGGGATGGCTACACCTTC. The whole variable domain, filled in from reference TRBV7-2 and TRBJ1-2, reads GAGVSQSPSNKVTEKGKDVELRCDPISGHTALYWYRQSLGQGLEFLIYFQGNSAPDKSGLPSDRFSAERTGGSVSTLTIQRTQQEDSAVYLCASSLGQTGDGYTFGSGTRLTVV.

The J gene is TRBJ2-1, the V gene TRBV5-1; TRBD1 agrees at 8 bases. V was clipped by 4 bases and J by 0 bases; unmatched bases: 6. The CDR3 is 16 amino acids. Germline values: CDR1 SGHRS, CDR2 YFSETQ. The chain's CDR3 is CASSARTGSSYNEQFF. The CDR3 bases are TGCGCCAGCAGCGCCCGGACAGGGAGCTCCTACAATGAGCAGTTCTTC.

In its sample, this clone was seen once. This chain uses TRBV27 with TRBJ1-3; no firm D call. Germline loops: CDR1 MNHEY, CDR2 SMNVEV (reference sequence). Trimming removed 5 bases from V and 3 bases from J, with 20 bases in between. The CDR3 runs 17 residues. CDR3 in DNA: TGTGCCAGCAGTCCGAATTTTGGAGTAGGGAGTGGAAACACCATATATTTT. Translating gives CASSPNFGVGSGNTIYF.

The chain has TRBV19 and TRBJ1-2, with TRBD1 matching over 7 bases. CDR1 LNHDA and CDR2 SQIVND come from the germline V gene (reference sequence). V lost 3 bases, J lost 8 bases, and 12 bases stayed unmatched. The CDR3 has 15 residues. The CDR3 DNA reads TGTGCCAGTAGTATTGGGGACAGACCTGGAGGAGGCTACACCTTC. Its protein product is CASSIGDRPGGGYTF.

The rearrangement uses TRBV5-1 and TRBJ2-1, with 10 bases that match TRBD2. This CDR3 region has 16 residues. With 0 bases clipped from V and 3 bases from J, the junction kept 3 bases outside the gene matches. Germline CDR1 is SGHRS and CDR2 is YFSETQ. CDR3 loop: CASSLVERGGYNEQFF. The CDR3 DNA follows: TGCGCCAGCAGCTTGGTAGAGCGGGGGGGCTACAATGAGCAGTTCTTC.

A remark on this clone: The junction differs from germline at one of its ends, possibly a read error. The chain employs TRBV7-7 and TRBJ2-1, with 10 bases identical to TRBD2. Looked up from germline, CDR1 is SSHAT and CDR2 is FNYEAQ (reference sequence). This CDR3 is built from 16 residues. CDR3 DNA: TGTGCTAGCAGCTTAGACCAGCGGGGGGGCTACAATGAGCAGTTCTTC. Encoded protein: CASSLDQRGGYNEQFF. The full variable domain, in which reference TRBV7-7 and TRBJ2-1 provide the parts outside the CDR3, is GAGVSQSPRYKVTKRGQDVTLRCDPISSHATLYWYQQALGQGPEFLTYFNYEAQPDKSGLPSDRFSAERPEGSISTLTIQRTEQRDSAMYRCASSLDQRGGYNEQFFGPGTRLTVL.